The 25 T cell receptor beta chains reported below all come from one sample, sequenced in a study of blood T cell repertoires in COVID-19. The method was immunoSEQ multiplex PCR; TCRdb's version includes in-frame clones alone and lacks a portion of them. The sample holds approximately 160,000 clones, around 84% seen once. Sequences were obtained from peripheral blood. These receptors all come from a woman at least 80 years old with acute or convalescent COVID-19.

The chain recombines TRBV7-2 with TRBJ1-1; no clear D gene. Trimming cost V 1 base and J 3 bases, with 12 bases left between them. This CDR3 is built from 15 residues. The germline V gene has CDR1 SGHTA and CDR2 FQGNSA. In nucleotides, the CDR3 is TGTGCCAGCAGCTTAGAAGCCCTCCGAGACACTGAAGCTTTCTTT. Translation gives CASSLEALRDTEAFF.

The rearrangement uses TRBV6-4 and TRBJ1-1; D is perhaps TRBD1 (5 bases). V lost 5 bases, J lost 3 bases, and 13 bases lay in between. This CDR3 has 14 residues. Germline V CDR1 and CDR2: MRHNA, SNTAGT. This CDR3 reads CASSQFGQDTEAFF. The CDR3 DNA reads TGTGCCAGCAGTCAATTTGGACAAGACACTGAAGCTTTCTTT.

The chain uses TRBV19 and TRBJ2-7, with TRBD1 matching 9 bases. The length of the CDR3 is 14 residues. V lost 6 bases to trimming and J lost 0 bases; unmatched junction nucleotides: 3. Per germline, CDR1 LNHDA and CDR2 SQIVND (reference sequence). This CDR3 reads CASSPTGGSYEQYF. CDR3 nucleotide sequence: TGTGCCAGTAGCCCGACAGGGGGCTCCTACGAGCAGTACTTC.

This chain joins TRBV28 and TRBJ2-3, with D unresolved. The ends were cut back, 7 bases at V and 2 bases at J, with 10 bases in the middle. The length of the CDR3 is 13 residues. Germline CDR1 reads MDHEN; CDR2 reads SYDVKM. The CDR3 coding sequence is TGTGCCAGCACCCTGGCCAACACAGATACGCAGTATTTT. Translating it yields CASTLANTDTQYF.

The V and J genes are TRBV19 and TRBJ2-1, with TRBD1 as a possible D gene (6 bases). The CDR3 runs to 15 residues. V lost 7 bases and J lost 1, with 14 bases in between. CDR1 is LNHDA and CDR2 is SQIVND in the germline V gene (reference sequence). The CDR3 region has the DNA TGTGCCAGTAAGACAGGCCACTTATCCTACAATGAGCAGTTCTTC. It encodes CASKTGHLSYNEQFF.

V usage is TRBV6-1 and J usage is TRBJ1-2, with D maybe TRBD1 (6 bases). V was trimmed by 3 bases and J by 4 bases, leaving 12 bases between them. Germline V gene data show CDR1 as MNHNS and CDR2 as SASEGT. This CDR3 region has 14 residues. The CDR3 loop is CASSDPGASYGYTF. The CDR3, as DNA: TGTGCCAGCAGTGATCCAGGGGCTTCCTATGGCTACACCTTC.

The chain is built from TRBV10-3 and TRBJ2-3; the D is unclear. V was clipped by 4 bases and J by 6 bases, with 5 bases between them. Per the germline V gene, CDR1 is ENHRY and CDR2 is SYGVKD. The CDR3 extends over 11 amino acids. The CDR3 DNA reads TGTGCCATCAGTGCTGTGGATACGCAGTATTTT. It is translated as CAISAVDTQYF.

The V call is TRBV20-1, the J call TRBJ1-1, with D possibly TRBD1 on 5 matching bases. CDR3 length: 13 residues. V lost 3 bases and J 1 base, leaving 9 bases between the germline ends. Germline V gene lookup returns CDR1 DFQATT and CDR2 SNEGSKA (reference sequence). CDR3 protein: CSASRQQNTEAFF. CDR3 bases: TGCAGTGCTAGTAGACAGCAGAACACTGAAGCTTTCTTT.

The gene calls are TRBV5-1 and TRBJ2-2; 10 nucleotides agree with TRBD2. Germline V lookup: CDR1 SGHRS, CDR2 YFSETQ. This CDR3 is built from 18 residues. Trimming took 0 bases from V and 0 from J; bases not matched to a gene: 5. In DNA form, the CDR3 reads TGCGCCAGCAGCTTGGTAGCGGGGGGCTCCGCGAACACCGGGGAGCTGTTTTTT. This gives the protein CASSLVAGGSANTGELFF.

The V and J genes are TRBV5-1 and TRBJ2-1; the match to TRBD2 covers 9 bases. V lost 1 base, J lost 7 bases, and 6 bases stayed unmatched. This CDR3 has 15 residues. Looked up from germline, CDR1 is SGHRS and CDR2 is YFSETQ. The DNA for the CDR3 is TGCGCCAGCAGCTTGATGGCGGGGGGGCCGAATGAGCAGTTCTTC. Protein product: CASSLMAGGPNEQFF.

This clone was found a few times. This chain links TRBV7-8 with TRBJ1-3, with D possibly being TRBD1 (6 bases). Trimming cost V 5 bases and J 0 bases, with 14 bases left between them. CDR3 length equals 16 residues. Per the germline V gene, CDR1 is SGHVS and CDR2 is FQNEAQ. The CDR3 region is CASSHDRPFSGNTIYF. Here the CDR3 DNA reads TGTGCCAGCAGCCACGACAGGCCTTTCTCTGGAAACACCATATATTTT.

DNA of the CDR3: TGCGCCAGCAGCTTGTGGGCTAGCGGGAGCCGCCTCTCCTACAATGAGCAGTTCTTC. Translation: CASSLWASGSRLSYNEQFF. The genes are TRBV5-1 and TRBJ2-1; 10 bases align to TRBD2. This CDR3 is 19 amino acids long. V dropped 1 base and J dropped 0; count of bases not matched to a gene: 10. The germline gives CDR1 SGHRS, CDR2 YFSETQ.

This clone was detected only once. The chain recombines TRBV7-9 with TRBJ2-1; 7 nucleotides align to TRBD2. Germline V CDR1 and CDR2: SEHNR, FQNEAQ (reference sequence). V lost 3 bases to trimming and J lost 6 bases; unmatched junction nucleotides: 8. The CDR3 sequence is 15 residues long. As DNA, the CDR3 is TGTGCCAGCAGCTTTGGACTAGAGGCCATCAATGAGCAGTTCTTC. This gives the protein CASSFGLEAINEQFF. Supplemented by reference TRBV7-9 and TRBJ2-1, the full variable domain reads DTGVSQNPRHKITKRGQNVTFRCDPISEHNRLYWYRQTLGQGPEFLTYFQNEAQLEKSRLLSDRFSAERPKGSFSTLEIQRTEQGDSAMYLCASSFGLEAINEQFFGPGTRLTVL.

V gene TRBV3-1 (or the pseudogene TRBV3-2) combines with J gene TRBJ2-2, with TRBD2 identical over 13 bases. Trimming removed 0 bases from V and 7 bases from J; junction bases left unmatched: 5. This CDR3 spans 17 amino acids. CDR1 is LGHDT, CDR2 YNNKEL, per germline (reference sequence). CDR3 sequence reads: CASSQEGLAGLSGELFF. CDR3 in DNA: TGTGCCAGCAGCCAAGAGGGACTAGCGGGACTTAGCGGGGAGCTGTTTTTT.

This chain joins TRBV15 and TRBJ2-1; the match to TRBD2 covers 12 bases. The CDR3 is 15 amino acids. The trim removed 0 bases at V and 7 bases at J, leaving 1 base unmatched. Germline V CDR1 and CDR2: LNHNV, YYDKDF (reference sequence). CDR3 in DNA: TGTGCCACCAGCAGAGAACTAGCGGGAGGAAATGAGCAGTTCTTC. Protein sequence: CATSRELAGGNEQFF.

The CDR3 loop is CASSENPFGGRNQPQHF. The DNA of the CDR3 is TGTGCCAGCAGTGAAAACCCATTCGGGGGGCGGAATCAGCCCCAGCATTTT. The rearrangement uses TRBV2 and TRBJ1-5; possibly TRBD1 for D (6 bases). Trimming took 2 bases from V and 4 from J, leaving 18 bases between them. In germline, CDR1 is SNHLY, CDR2 FYNNEI. The CDR3 runs to 17 residues.

The chain links TRBV9 to TRBJ2-7; D is ambiguous. The germline V gene encodes CDR1 SGDLS and CDR2 YYNGEE. Trimming shortened V by 0 bases and J by 6 bases, and 19 bases separated the two germline ends. This CDR3 has 16 amino acids. The CDR3 coding sequence is TGTGCCAGCAGCGTAGGTCCCCGGGTTGCACCTAGCGAGCAGTACTTC. It specifies CASSVGPRVAPSEQYF.

The gene calls are TRBV11-2 and TRBJ2-1; D is uncertain. Trimming pared 3 bases from V and 4 bases from J, leaving 4 bases between. Germline CDR1 and CDR2: SGHAT and FQNNGV. The CDR3 covers 12 residues. CDR3 sequence reads: CASSFTYNEQFF. In nucleotides, the CDR3 is TGTGCCAGCAGCTTTACATACAATGAGCAGTTCTTC.

The V gene is TRBV2, the J gene TRBJ1-3; D is unclear. From germline, CDR1 is SNHLY and CDR2 FYNNEI. CDR3 length: 13 residues. V gave up 5 bases and J gave up 2 bases, with 7 bases separating them. The CDR3 DNA is TGTGCCAGCAGTCCACAAGCTGGAAACACCATATATTTT. It codes for CASSPQAGNTIYF.

The J gene is TRBJ1-5, the V gene TRBV11-2; D remains unclear. Germline-derived CDR1 and CDR2 are SGHAT and FQNNGV. V was clipped by 1 base and J by 0 bases, with 7 bases between them. The CDR3 contains 15 residues. The CDR3 bases are TGTGCCAGCAGCTTAGGAACAGATAGCAATCAGCCCCAGCATTTT. Amino acid sequence: CASSLGTDSNQPQHF.

V gene TRBV7-2 combines with J gene TRBJ2-3; 8 nucleotides line up with TRBD2. Per germline, CDR1 SGHTA and CDR2 FQGNSA. Trimming removed 4 bases from V and 0 bases from J; junction bases left unmatched: 6. The CDR3 spans 16 residues. The CDR3 loop is CASSSVAGSSTDTQYF. Written as DNA, the CDR3 is TGTGCCAGCAGCTCCGTAGCGGGGTCTAGCACAGATACGCAGTATTTT.

The V gene is TRBV5-1, the J gene TRBJ2-1; 14 nucleotides align to TRBD2. Per germline, CDR1 SGHRS and CDR2 YFSETQ. The V segment lost 4 bases and the J segment 9 bases; nucleotides outside the gene matches: 15. CDR3 length equals 18 residues. The CDR3 protein is CASSLTSGGALIRSEQFF. The CDR3 DNA reads as TGCGCCAGCAGCCTGACTAGCGGGGGGGCTCTTATTCGTAGTGAGCAGTTCTTC.

The DNA for the CDR3 is TGTGCCATCAGTGAGAGGGGCGGGAGGACCTCCTACGAGCAGTACTTC. This translates into CAISERGGRTSYEQYF. V gene TRBV10-3 combines with J gene TRBJ2-7; 8 bases are shared with TRBD2. The CDR3 contains 16 residues. J lost 0 bases, V lost 2 bases, and 6 bases had no gene match. Germline V CDR1 and CDR2: ENHRY, SYGVKD.

The chain couples TRBV7-9 to TRBJ1-3; D may be TRBD1 (5 bases). The V gene lost 3 bases and the J gene lost 0 bases, with 12 bases spanning the gap. Germline V gene data show CDR1 as SEHNR and CDR2 as FQNEAQ (reference sequence). The CDR3 is made up of 16 amino acids. The CDR3 region has the DNA TGTGCCAGCAGCTTGGGGGGTCGACACTCTGGAAACACCATATATTTT. It yields the protein CASSLGGRHSGNTIYF.

The chain links TRBV11-1 to TRBJ2-3; weak D call: TRBD2 (6 bases). With 5 bases removed from V and 10 bases from J, the gap between germline ends came to 13 bases. Germline assignment: CDR1 SGHAT and CDR2 FQDESV (reference sequence). CDR3 size: 12 residues. This chain's CDR3 is CASSRGGDSQYF. The CDR3 region has the DNA TGTGCCAGCAGCCGCGGAGGGGATTCGCAGTATTTT.